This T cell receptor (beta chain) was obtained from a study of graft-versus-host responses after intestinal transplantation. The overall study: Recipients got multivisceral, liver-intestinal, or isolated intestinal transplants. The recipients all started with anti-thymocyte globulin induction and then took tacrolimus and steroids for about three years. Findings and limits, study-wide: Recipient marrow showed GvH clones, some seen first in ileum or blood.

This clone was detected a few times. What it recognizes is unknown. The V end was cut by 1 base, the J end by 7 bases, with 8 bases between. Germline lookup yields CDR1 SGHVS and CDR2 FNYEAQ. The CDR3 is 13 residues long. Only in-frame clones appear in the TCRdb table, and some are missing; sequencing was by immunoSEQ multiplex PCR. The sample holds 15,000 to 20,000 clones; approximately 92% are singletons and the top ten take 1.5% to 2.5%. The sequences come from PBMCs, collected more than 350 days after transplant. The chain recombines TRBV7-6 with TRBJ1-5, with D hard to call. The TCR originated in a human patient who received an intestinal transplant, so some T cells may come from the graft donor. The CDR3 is CASSLGPGQPQHF. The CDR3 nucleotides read TGTGCCAGCAGCTTAGGGCCCGGACAGCCCCAGCATTTT.